This TCR beta chain was sequenced during a study of CD8 T cells in ankylosing spondylitis. TCRdb passed the 5' RACE reads through MiXCR, listing each CDR3 protein once. Of about 150,000 distinct CDR3 sequences in the sample, about 7.3% are singletons; the top ten hold under 15%. Findings and caveats of the study: Several highly homologous variants made up a TCR beta motif that seemed to typify ankylosing spondylitis blood.

This CDR3 contains 16 residues. Between the trimmed V and J ends, which lost 8 bases and 3 bases, there was a span of 22 bases. This clonotype appeared many times. Antigen: not known. The V call is TRBV12-3 or TRBV12-4, the J call TRBJ1-2; TRBD1 might be the D (5 bases). The source material was blood, either unsorted or a sorted T cell fraction (not recorded which). This TCR was sampled from a female donor with ankylosing spondylitis or in good health (not recorded which). The CDR3 sequence is CASDDRTGRLDYGYTF. In nucleotides, the CDR3 is TGTGCCAGCGATGATAGAACAGGTCGGTTGGACTATGGCTACACCTTC.